Given below is one T cell receptor (beta chain) in context. This record comes from a study of cytomegalovirus exposure and HLA in healthy donors. Germline V gene data show CDR1 as DFQATT and CDR2 as SNEGSKA (reference sequence). V shed 5 bases and J shed 6 bases, with 9 bases lying between them. The CDR3 loop spans 11 amino acids. 60 Vbeta and 13 Jbeta primers were used in PCR. Profiled with immunoSEQ multiplex PCR; TCRdb holds only in-frame clones, not every one. In the table there are about 270,000 clones, under 80% of which are singletons. This sequence joins TRBV20-1 and TRBJ2-3, with TRBD2 as a possible D gene (5 bases). The clonotype originates from a female donor in good health and CMV-seronegative. The sample consisted of PBMCs. The CDR3 is CSAPWRDTQYF. The CDR3 region has the DNA TGCAGTGCTCCATGGAGGGATACGCAGTATTTT.